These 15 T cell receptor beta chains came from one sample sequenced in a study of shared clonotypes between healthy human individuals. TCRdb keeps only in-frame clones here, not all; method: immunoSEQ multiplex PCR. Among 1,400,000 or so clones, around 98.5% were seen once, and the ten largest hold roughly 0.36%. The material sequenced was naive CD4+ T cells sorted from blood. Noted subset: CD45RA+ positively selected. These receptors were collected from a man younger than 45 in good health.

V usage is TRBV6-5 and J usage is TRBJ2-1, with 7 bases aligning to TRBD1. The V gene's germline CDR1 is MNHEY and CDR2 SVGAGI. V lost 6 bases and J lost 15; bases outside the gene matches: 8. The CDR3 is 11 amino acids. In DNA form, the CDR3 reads TGTGCCAGCAGCGTACCGGGACAGAGGTTCTTC. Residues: CASSVPGQRFF.

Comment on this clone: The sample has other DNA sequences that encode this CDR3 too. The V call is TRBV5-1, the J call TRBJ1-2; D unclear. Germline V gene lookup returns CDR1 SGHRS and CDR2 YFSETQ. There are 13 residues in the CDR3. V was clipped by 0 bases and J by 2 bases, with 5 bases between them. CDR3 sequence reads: CASSLEGNYGYTF. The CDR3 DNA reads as TGCGCCAGCAGCTTGGAGGGAAACTATGGCTACACCTTC.

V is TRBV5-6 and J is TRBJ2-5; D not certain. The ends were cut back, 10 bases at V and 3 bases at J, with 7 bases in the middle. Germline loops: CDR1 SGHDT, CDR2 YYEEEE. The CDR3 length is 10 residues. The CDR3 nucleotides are TGTGCCGGCACCGAAGAGACCCAGTACTTC. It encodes CAGTEETQYF.

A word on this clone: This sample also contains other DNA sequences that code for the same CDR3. In nucleotides, the CDR3 is TGCGCCAGCAGCTTGGATGGAGATACGCAGTATTTT. This translates into CASSLDGDTQYF. V gene TRBV5-1 combines with J gene TRBJ2-3; D is undetermined. The CDR3 contains 12 residues. Germline-derived CDR1 and CDR2 are SGHRS and YFSETQ. Deletions cut 0 bases from V and 5 bases from J, with 4 bases between. Supplemented by reference TRBV5-1 and TRBJ2-3, the full variable domain reads KAGVTQTPRYLIKTRGQQVTLSCSPISGHRSVSWYQQTPGQGLQFLFEYFSETQRNKGNFPGRFSGRQFSNSRSEMNVSTLELGDSALYLCASSLDGDTQYFGPGTRLTVL.

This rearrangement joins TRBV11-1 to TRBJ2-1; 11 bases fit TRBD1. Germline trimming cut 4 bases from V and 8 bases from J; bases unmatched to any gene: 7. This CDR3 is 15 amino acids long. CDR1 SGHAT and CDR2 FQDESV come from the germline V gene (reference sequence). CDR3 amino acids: CASSSRDRGGDEQFF. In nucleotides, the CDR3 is TGTGCCAGCAGCTCCCGGGACAGGGGGGGAGATGAGCAGTTCTTC.

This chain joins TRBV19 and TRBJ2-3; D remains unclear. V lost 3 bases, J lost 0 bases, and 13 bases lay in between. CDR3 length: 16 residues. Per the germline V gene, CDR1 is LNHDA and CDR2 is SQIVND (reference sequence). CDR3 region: CASSIKRRTSTDTQYF. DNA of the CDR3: TGTGCCAGTAGTATCAAGCGCAGAACTAGCACAGATACGCAGTATTTT. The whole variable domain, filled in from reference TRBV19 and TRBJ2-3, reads DGGITQSPKYLFRKEGQNVTLSCEQNLNHDAMYWYRQDPGQGLRLIYYSQIVNDFQKGDIAEGYSVSREKKESFPLTVTSAQKNPTAFYLCASSIKRRTSTDTQYFGPGTRLTVL.

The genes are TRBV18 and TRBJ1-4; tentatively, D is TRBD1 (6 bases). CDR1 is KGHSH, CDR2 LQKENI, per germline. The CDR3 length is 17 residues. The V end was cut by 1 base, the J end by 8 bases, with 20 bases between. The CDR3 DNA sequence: TGTGCCAGCTCACCACTGACTTCGCCAGGGGAAGTGGAAAAACTGTTTTTT. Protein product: CASSPLTSPGEVEKLFF.

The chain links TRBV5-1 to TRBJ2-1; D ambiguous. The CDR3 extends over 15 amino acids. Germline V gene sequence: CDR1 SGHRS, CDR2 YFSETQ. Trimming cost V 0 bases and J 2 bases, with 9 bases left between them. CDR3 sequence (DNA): TGCGCCAGCAGCTTGGTTGGATCCACCTACAATGAGCAGTTCTTC. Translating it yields CASSLVGSTYNEQFF.

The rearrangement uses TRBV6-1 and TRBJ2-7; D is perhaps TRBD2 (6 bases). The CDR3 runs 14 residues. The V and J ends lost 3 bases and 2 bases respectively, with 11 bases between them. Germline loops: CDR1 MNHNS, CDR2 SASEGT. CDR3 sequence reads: CASSEAGTPYEQYF. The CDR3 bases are TGTGCCAGCAGTGAGGCAGGGACTCCCTACGAGCAGTACTTC.

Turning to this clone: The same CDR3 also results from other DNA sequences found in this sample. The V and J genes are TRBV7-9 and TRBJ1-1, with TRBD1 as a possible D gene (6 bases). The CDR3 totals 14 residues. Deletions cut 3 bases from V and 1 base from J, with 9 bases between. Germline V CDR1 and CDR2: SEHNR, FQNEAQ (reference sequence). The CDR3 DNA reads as TGTGCCAGCAGCTTTTCACAGGGGAACACTGAAGCTTTCTTT. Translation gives CASSFSQGNTEAFF.

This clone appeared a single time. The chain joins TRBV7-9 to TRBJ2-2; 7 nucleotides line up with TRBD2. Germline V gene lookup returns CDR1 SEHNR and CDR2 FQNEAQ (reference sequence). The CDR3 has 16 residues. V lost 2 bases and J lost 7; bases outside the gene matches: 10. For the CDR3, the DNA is TGTGCCAGCAGCTTACCACGGGGAGCGGGAAGCGGGGAGCTGTTTTTT. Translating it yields CASSLPRGAGSGELFF.

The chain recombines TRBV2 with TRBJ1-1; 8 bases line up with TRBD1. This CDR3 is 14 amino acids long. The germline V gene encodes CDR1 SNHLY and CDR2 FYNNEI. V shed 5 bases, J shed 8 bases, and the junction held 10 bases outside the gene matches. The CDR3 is CASSLLSGQAEAFF. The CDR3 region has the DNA TGTGCCAGCAGTTTACTTTCGGGACAGGCCGAAGCTTTCTTT.

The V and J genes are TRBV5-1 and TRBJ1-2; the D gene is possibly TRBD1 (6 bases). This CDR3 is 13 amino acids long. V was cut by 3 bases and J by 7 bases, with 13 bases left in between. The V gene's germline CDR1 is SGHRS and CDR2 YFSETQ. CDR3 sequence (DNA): TGCGCCAGCAGCTCGAATACGGGGGCTGGCTACACCTTC. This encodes CASSSNTGAGYTF.

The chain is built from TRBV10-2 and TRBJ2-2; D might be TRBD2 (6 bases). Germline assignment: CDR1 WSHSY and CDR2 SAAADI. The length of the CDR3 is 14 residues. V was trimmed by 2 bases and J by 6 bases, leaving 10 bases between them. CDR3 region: CASSELASAGELFF. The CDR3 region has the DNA TGCGCCAGCAGTGAGCTAGCTAGCGCCGGGGAGCTGTTTTTT.

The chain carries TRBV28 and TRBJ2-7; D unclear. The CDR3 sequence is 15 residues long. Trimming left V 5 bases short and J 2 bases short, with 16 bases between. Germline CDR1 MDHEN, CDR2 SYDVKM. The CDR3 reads CASSPRRIGPYEQYF. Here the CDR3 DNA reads TGTGCCAGCAGTCCAAGAAGGATTGGACCCTACGAGCAGTACTTC.